These T cell receptor beta chains were read from a single sample in a study of T cells after yellow fever vaccination. TCRdb independently ran MiXCR on the 5' RACE reads; one entry per CDR3 protein. Of approximately 510,000 distinct CDR3 sequences detected, about a fifth appear once; the ten largest clones hold 15% to 20%. The sample consisted of PBMCs, taken roughly 20 days after the first yellow fever vaccination. Every receptor here comes from a man between 18 and 35 years old who received the YFV17D yellow fever vaccine. Both conserved end residues are part of each CDR3.

J gene: TRBJ1-2
V gene: TRBV12-3/TRBV12-4
CDR3 protein: CASSFGRTYGYTF

J gene: TRBJ2-4
V gene: TRBV11-2
CDR3 protein: CASSLDSGGASRYF

J gene: TRBJ2-4
V gene: TRBV5-1
CDR3 protein: CASSLSPAGIQYF

J gene: TRBJ1-3
V gene: TRBV5-1
CDR3 protein: CASSETGTGNTIYF

J gene: TRBJ2-3
V gene: TRBV7-2
CDR3 protein: CASSFRGVDTQYF

J gene: TRBJ1-5
V gene: TRBV20-1
CDR3 protein: CSAREGFGGGQPQHF

J gene: TRBJ1-1
V gene: TRBV12-3/TRBV12-4
CDR3 protein: CASSFGGSVLTEAFF

J gene: TRBJ1-4
V gene: TRBV7-9
CDR3 protein: CASNPTGEKLFF

J gene: TRBJ1-3
V gene: TRBV7-6
CDR3 protein: CASSPVTGSGNTIYF

J gene: TRBJ2-1
V gene: TRBV9
CDR3 protein: CASSHRLAGIYNEQFF

J gene: TRBJ1-1
V gene: TRBV23-1
CDR3 protein: CASKHRDRGHTEAFF

J gene: TRBJ1-1
V gene: TRBV5-6
CDR3 protein: CASTWAGVNTEAFF

J gene: TRBJ1-2
V gene: TRBV30
CDR3 protein: CAWSSERSDGYTF

J gene: TRBJ2-3
V gene: TRBV5-1
CDR3 protein: CASSEGLAGPTDTQYF

J gene: TRBJ1-1
V gene: TRBV20-1
CDR3 protein: CSGARTGNTEAFF

J gene: TRBJ2-5
V gene: TRBV5-5
CDR3 protein: CASAPGTSQETQYF

J gene: TRBJ1-5
V gene: TRBV7-9
CDR3 protein: CASSLGLTGSDSNQPQHF

J gene: TRBJ1-2
V gene: TRBV11-2
CDR3 protein: CASSLMRTANYGYTF

J gene: TRBJ2-5
V gene: TRBV11-2
CDR3 protein: CASGGVEKGLLKETQYF

J gene: TRBJ1-2
V gene: TRBV7-9
CDR3 protein: CASSSPDRGDNYGYTF

J gene: TRBJ2-5
V gene: TRBV12-3/TRBV12-4
CDR3 protein: CASRLQGAGETQYF

J gene: TRBJ2-3
V gene: TRBV6-5
CDR3 protein: CASSYSLPSGRITDTQYF

J gene: TRBJ2-3
V gene: TRBV2
CDR3 protein: CAISFFIGGGTSTDTQYF

J gene: TRBJ1-4
V gene: TRBV20-1
CDR3 protein: CSAQTGDGEKLFF

J gene: TRBJ1-3
V gene: TRBV20-1
CDR3 protein: CSGLKGAGNTIYF

J gene: TRBJ1-2
V gene: TRBV5-1
CDR3 protein: CASSIGDGNYGYTF

J gene: TRBJ2-1
V gene: TRBV12-3/TRBV12-4
CDR3 protein: CASSFTAAYNEQFF

J gene: TRBJ1-2
V gene: TRBV20-1
CDR3 protein: CSARGTGGPYGYTF

J gene: TRBJ1-2
V gene: TRBV3-1
CDR3 protein: CASRHPGGAYTF

J gene: TRBJ1-1
V gene: TRBV6-2/TRBV6-3
CDR3 protein: CASSYPGKAEAFF

J gene: TRBJ2-5
V gene: TRBV7-2
CDR3 protein: CASSLTMGLETQYF

J gene: TRBJ2-5
V gene: TRBV7-2
CDR3 protein: CASSLAGTVKETQYF

J gene: TRBJ2-2
V gene: TRBV4-2
CDR3 protein: CASSQDGNRGWGNTGELFF

J gene: TRBJ2-3
V gene: TRBV6-1
CDR3 protein: CASRMTSSTDTQYF

J gene: TRBJ2-7
V gene: TRBV4-3
CDR3 protein: CASSPNWDSLQYF

J gene: TRBJ2-5
V gene: TRBV11-2
CDR3 protein: CASSLELAGGFAETQYF

J gene: TRBJ1-5
V gene: TRBV4-3
CDR3 protein: CASSPHWRGNQPQHF

J gene: TRBJ2-3
V gene: TRBV7-2
CDR3 protein: CASSSKAYPRLEDTQYF

J gene: TRBJ2-2
V gene: TRBV28
CDR3 protein: CASLSGPTGELFF

J gene: TRBJ1-2
V gene: TRBV29-1
CDR3 protein: CSVGRDNNYGYTF

J gene: TRBJ2-4
V gene: TRBV27
CDR3 protein: CATKGPRGKNIQYF

J gene: TRBJ1-5
V gene: TRBV4-3
CDR3 protein: CASSQDNSQPQHF

J gene: TRBJ2-7
V gene: TRBV14
CDR3 protein: CASSQEGGLGYEQYF

J gene: TRBJ1-1
V gene: TRBV18
CDR3 protein: CASSPKTGGFRTEAFF

J gene: TRBJ1-1
V gene: TRBV7-2
CDR3 protein: CASSPPSTEAFF

J gene: TRBJ1-6
V gene: TRBV24-1
CDR3 protein: CATSEATDDNSPLHF

J gene: TRBJ2-3
V gene: TRBV12-3/TRBV12-4
CDR3 protein: CASLPRDRTDTQYF

J gene: TRBJ1-4
V gene: TRBV9
CDR3 protein: CASSDQMGQPATNEKLFF

J gene: TRBJ2-2
V gene: TRBV10-3
CDR3 protein: CAIRGLVQGHGTGELFF

J gene: TRBJ1-2
V gene: TRBV7-2
CDR3 protein: CASSPIADRGHGYTF

J gene: TRBJ1-2
V gene: TRBV11-2
CDR3 protein: CASSLEFRGYTF

J gene: TRBJ2-7
V gene: TRBV6-2/TRBV6-3
CDR3 protein: CASRPGTVLYEQYF

J gene: TRBJ1-5
V gene: TRBV7-2
CDR3 protein: CASSRDSQGYQPQHF